Below, 16 T cell receptor beta chains from the same sample are listed, as sequenced in a study of blood T cells in healthy people across ages. Sample-barcoded 5' priming and a J-beta primer mix drove a second PCR of 7 to 11 cycles. TCRdb processed the 5' RACE reads anew with MiXCR; each CDR3 protein has one entry. The sample contains hundreds of thousands of distinct CDR3 sequences, roughly 58% of which appear only once. Material: blood. The receptor set was obtained from a man in his fifties or sixties in good health.

The chain is built from TRBV12-3 or TRBV12-4 and TRBJ1-5; 7 nucleotides agree with TRBD1. The CDR3 totals 15 residues. V dropped 6 bases and J dropped 9; count of bases not matched to a gene: 14. CDR3: CASSPGTVYGGPQHF. The CDR3 bases are TGTGCCAGCAGCCCCGGGACAGTCTATGGGGGGCCCCAGCATTTT.

The chain recombines TRBV7-2 with TRBJ2-3; TRBD2 might be the D (5 bases). This CDR3 comprises 15 residues. V was trimmed by 7 bases and J by 0 bases, leaving 14 bases between them. From germline, CDR1 is SGHTA and CDR2 FQGNSA. This chain's CDR3 is CASIGGSGSTDTQYF. The CDR3 DNA sequence: TGTGCCAGCATCGGAGGCAGCGGTAGCACAGATACGCAGTATTTT.

This clonotype showed up just a few times. The rearrangement links TRBV12-3 or TRBV12-4 to TRBJ2-5; 7 bases are shared with TRBD1. Trimming took 5 bases from V and 5 from J; bases not matched to a gene: 11. The CDR3 spans 15 residues. CDR3 in amino acids: CASSTPPSRGETQYF. The CDR3 region has the DNA TGTGCCAGCAGTACACCACCCTCCAGGGGGGAGACCCAGTACTTC.

About this clonotype itself: The junction and the germline gene differ at one end; a read error may be behind it. The V call is TRBV20-1, the J call TRBJ2-5; D remains ambiguous. From germline, CDR1 is DFQATT and CDR2 SNEGSKA (reference sequence). This CDR3 is built from 10 residues. CDR3 amino acids: CSVRGETQYF. CDR3 coding DNA: TGCAGTGTTAGAGGAGAGACCCAGTACTTC.

This clonotype was picked up one time. The junction shows a germline mismatch at one end, possibly a read error. The chain employs TRBV7-3 and TRBJ2-5; 10 positions match TRBD2. CDR1 is SGHTA and CDR2 is FQGTGA in the germline V gene. The CDR3 contains 14 residues. CDR3 in amino acids: CAGSLAGGQETQYF. CDR3 coding DNA: TGTGCCGGCAGCTTAGCGGGAGGACAAGAGACCCAGTACTTC.

As for this clonotype: Its ends do not fully match the called genes, so a read error is possible. The genes are TRBV5-1 and TRBJ2-1; D gene uncertain. Germline lookup yields CDR1 SGHRS and CDR2 YFSETQ. This CDR3 comprises 15 residues. The CDR3 sequence is CAGSLNSISYNEQFF. The CDR3, as DNA: TGCGCCGGCAGCTTGAACAGCATCTCCTACAATGAGCAGTTCTTC.

This chain links TRBV3-1 with TRBJ1-2; D possibly corresponds to TRBD1 (5 bases). This CDR3 is 15 amino acids long. Trimming cost V 1 base and J 2 bases, with 11 bases left between them. Germline-derived CDR1 and CDR2 are LGHDT and YNNKEL (reference sequence). The CDR3 sequence: CASSQGVGENYGYTF. The CDR3 coding sequence is TGTGCCAGCAGCCAAGGGGTAGGGGAAAACTATGGCTACACCTTC.

This rearrangement joins TRBV11-2 to TRBJ2-7; TRBD1 agrees at 9 bases. The CDR3 is 14 amino acids. V dropped 5 bases and J dropped 5; count of bases not matched to a gene: 7. The germline gives CDR1 SGHAT, CDR2 FQNNGV. CDR3 in amino acids: CASSPRDRENEQYF. The CDR3 coding sequence is TGTGCCAGCAGCCCCCGGGACAGGGAGAACGAGCAGTACTTC.

The chain employs TRBV5-1 and TRBJ1-3, with D perhaps TRBD1 (6 bases). Deletions cut 3 bases from V and 0 bases from J, with 13 bases between. CDR3 size: 16 residues. From germline, CDR1 is SGHRS and CDR2 YFSETQ. This CDR3 is CASSSAGAFSGNTIYF. The CDR3 DNA reads TGCGCCAGCAGCTCGGCAGGGGCCTTCTCTGGAAACACCATATATTTT.

J is TRBJ2-5 and V is TRBV28, with D tentatively TRBD1 (6 bases). Germline loops: CDR1 MDHEN, CDR2 SYDVKM. The CDR3 has 15 residues. The V end was cut by 5 bases, the J end by 3 bases, with 16 bases between. The CDR3: CASSPSTGYEETQYF. CDR3 DNA sequence: TGTGCCAGCAGTCCTTCAACAGGGTACGAAGAGACCCAGTACTTC.

This clonotype turned up a few times. In DNA, the CDR3 is TGTGCCAGCAGCTTAGTCGCGGGGTCGCAAGAGACCCAGTACTTC. Amino acid sequence: CASSLVAGSQETQYF. This chain joins TRBV7-2 and TRBJ2-5, with D tentatively TRBD2 (6 bases). Germline CDR1 and CDR2: SGHTA and FQGNSA. Deletions cut 1 base from V and 2 bases from J, with 11 bases between. The CDR3 is made up of 15 amino acids.

CDR3 sequence reads: CASPIQTGIYERYF. The CDR3 DNA reads TGTGCCAGCCCCATTCAGACAGGGATCTACGAGCGGTACTTC. The chain links TRBV3-1 to TRBJ2-5; 7 positions match TRBD1. The CDR3 runs 14 residues. Germline trimming cut 8 bases from V and 13 bases from J; bases unmatched to any gene: 19. Per the germline V gene, CDR1 is LGHDT and CDR2 is YNNKEL (reference sequence).

For the CDR3, the DNA is TGTGCCAGCAGTTTAGCCCCAGGGGGGGGGCTCCAAAAACTGTTTTTT. This translates into CASSLAPGGGLQKLFF. The J gene is TRBJ1-4, the V gene TRBV12-3 or TRBV12-4; 7 bases line up with TRBD1. Trimming cost V 0 bases and J 9 bases; bases outside gene matches: 10. This CDR3 has 16 residues.

This chain joins TRBV20-1 and TRBJ2-7, with 9 bases lining up with TRBD2. The assigned J gene may be wrong: the sequence end matches TRBJ2-5 better. The CDR3 runs 15 residues. CDR1 and CDR2 from the germline V gene are DFQATT and SNEGSKA (reference sequence). CDR3 protein: CSARDQASGVETQYF. In DNA, the CDR3 is TGCAGTGCTAGAGATCAGGCTAGCGGGGTCGAGACCCAGTACTTC.

The V call is TRBV6-2 or TRBV6-3, the J call TRBJ2-7, with 11 bases fitting TRBD1. Looked up from germline, CDR1 is MNHEY and CDR2 is SVGEGT. CDR3 length equals 16 residues. V lost 1 base to trimming and J lost 2 bases; unmatched junction nucleotides: 4. The chain's CDR3 is CASSYYPGQGAYEQYF. CDR3 in DNA: TGTGCCAGCAGTTACTATCCGGGACAGGGGGCCTACGAGCAGTACTTC.

The V and J genes are TRBV28 and TRBJ2-1; TRBD1 is a possible D gene (6 bases). Germline V CDR1 and CDR2: MDHEN, SYDVKM. V was shortened by 5 bases and J by 8 bases, with 13 bases between the two germline ends. There are 13 residues in the CDR3. This CDR3 is CASSQQGKDEQFF. The CDR3 DNA follows: TGTGCCAGCAGTCAACAGGGTAAGGATGAGCAGTTCTTC.